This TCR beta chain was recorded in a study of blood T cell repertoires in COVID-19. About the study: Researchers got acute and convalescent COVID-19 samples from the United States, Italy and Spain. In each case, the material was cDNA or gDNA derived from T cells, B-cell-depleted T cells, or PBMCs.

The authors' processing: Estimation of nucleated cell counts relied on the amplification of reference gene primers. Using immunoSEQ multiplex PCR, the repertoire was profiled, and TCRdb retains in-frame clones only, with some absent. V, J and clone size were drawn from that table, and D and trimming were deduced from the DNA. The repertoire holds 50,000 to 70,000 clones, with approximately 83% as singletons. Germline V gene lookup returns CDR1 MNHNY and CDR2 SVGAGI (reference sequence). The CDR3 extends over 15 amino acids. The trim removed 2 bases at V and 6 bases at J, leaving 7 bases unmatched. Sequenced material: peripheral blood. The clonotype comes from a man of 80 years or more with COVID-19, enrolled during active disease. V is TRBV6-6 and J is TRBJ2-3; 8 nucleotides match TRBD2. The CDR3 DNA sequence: TGTGCCAGCAGTTACCCCCGGGGGGGCCGGGATACGCAGTATTTT. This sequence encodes CASSYPRGGRDTQYF.